This T cell receptor beta chain was found in a study of early T cells in non-severe SARS-CoV-2 infection. Study context: Sequencing targeted bulk RNA from unsorted whole blood, leaving chains unpaired.

This clonotype was seen at least ten times. What it recognizes is unknown. Unique molecular identifiers tagged individual cDNA molecules. Each CDR3 protein is one row after TCRdb ran MiXCR on the 5' RACE reads. The sample consists of tens of thousands of distinct CDR3 sequences, over 4.5% of them appearing once. The length of the CDR3 is 14 residues. Germline V CDR1 and CDR2: LNHDA, SQIVND (reference sequence). With 5 bases removed from V and 6 bases from J, the gap between germline ends came to 14 bases. Study results and caveats: VDJdb matching favored anti-spike CD8 responses, missing private and CD4 specificities.

The TCR comes from an adult who was a healthcare worker with PCR-confirmed SARS-CoV-2 infection or an uninfected control (not recorded which). The source material was whole blood. The genes are TRBV19 and TRBJ2-1, with D uncertain. The CDR3 sequence: CASSYSTRLNEQFF. The DNA of the CDR3 is TGTGCCAGTAGTTACTCCACCAGACTCAATGAGCAGTTCTTC.